These 6 T cell receptor beta chains were sequenced from one sample in a study of cytomegalovirus exposure and HLA in healthy donors. Primers included in the PCR were 60 Vbeta and 13 Jbeta primers. Assay: immunoSEQ multiplex PCR; the TCRdb copy retains only in-frame clones and omits some. Reported are around 75,000 clones; the ten largest clones contain around 1.6%. Specimen: PBMCs. These receptors all stem from a woman aged 60-75 years in good health and CMV-seronegative.

The chain has TRBV28 and TRBJ2-4; 8 bases are a match to TRBD2. V lost 11 bases to trimming and J lost 0 bases; unmatched junction nucleotides: 6. This CDR3 is built from 14 residues. CDR1 and CDR2 (germline): MDHEN, SYDVKM. CDR3 bases: TGTGCCGCCGGGAGGGATGTAGCCAAAAACATTCAGTACTTC. Its protein product is CAAGRDVAKNIQYF.

The V gene is TRBV19, the J gene TRBJ1-1; D is uncertain. With 0 bases removed from V and 2 bases from J, the gap between germline ends came to 10 bases. Germline V gene lookup returns CDR1 LNHDA and CDR2 SQIVND (reference sequence). The CDR3 consists of 15 residues. The CDR3 here is CASSIEISTNTEAFF. The CDR3 DNA reads TGTGCCAGTAGTATAGAGATTAGCACAAACACTGAAGCTTTCTTT.

The chain links TRBV10-3 to TRBJ2-5; TRBD2 agrees at 8 bases. The J call is uncertain, as TRBJ2-7 better fits the DNA end. Per germline, CDR1 ENHRY and CDR2 SYGVKD. The CDR3 covers 14 residues. CDR3 in DNA: TGTGCCATCAGCGCCGGGGGGGTAGCCTACGAGCAGTACTTC. Residues: CAISAGGVAYEQYF.

The J gene is TRBJ2-3, the V gene TRBV5-1; no clear D gene. This CDR3 spans 16 amino acids. The germline V gene encodes CDR1 SGHRS and CDR2 YFSETQ. Deletions cut 2 bases from V and 1 base from J, with 14 bases between. For the CDR3, the DNA is TGCGCCAGCAGCTTATTAAAAATTGAGGGCACAGATACGCAGTATTTT. This sequence encodes CASSLLKIEGTDTQYF.

The rearrangement links TRBV29-1 to TRBJ2-5; D not certain. Near its end, the DNA agrees better with TRBJ2-7, so the J call may be wrong. Germline V gene data show CDR1 as SQVTM and CDR2 as ANQGSEA. The CDR3 is 13 amino acids. The CDR3 nucleotides read TGCAGCGTGAAAGGATATACGGGTGGCGAGCAGTACTTC. Its translation is CSVKGYTGGEQYF.

The rearrangement joins TRBV7-9 to TRBJ1-1, with D tentatively TRBD1 (5 bases). There are 13 residues in the CDR3. V was shortened by 3 bases and J by 3 bases, with 8 bases between the two germline ends. Per the germline V gene, CDR1 is SEHNR and CDR2 is FQNEAQ (reference sequence). The CDR3 region has the DNA TGTGCCAGCAGCTTCTCGGGGGACACTGAAGCTTTCTTT. Translating gives CASSFSGDTEAFF. Variable domain in full (rest from reference TRBV7-9 and TRBJ1-1): DTGVSQNPRHKITKRGQNVTFRCDPISEHNRLYWYRQTLGQGPEFLTYFQNEAQLEKSRLLSDRFSAERPKGSFSTLEIQRTEQGDSAMYLCASSFSGDTEAFFGQGTRLTVV.